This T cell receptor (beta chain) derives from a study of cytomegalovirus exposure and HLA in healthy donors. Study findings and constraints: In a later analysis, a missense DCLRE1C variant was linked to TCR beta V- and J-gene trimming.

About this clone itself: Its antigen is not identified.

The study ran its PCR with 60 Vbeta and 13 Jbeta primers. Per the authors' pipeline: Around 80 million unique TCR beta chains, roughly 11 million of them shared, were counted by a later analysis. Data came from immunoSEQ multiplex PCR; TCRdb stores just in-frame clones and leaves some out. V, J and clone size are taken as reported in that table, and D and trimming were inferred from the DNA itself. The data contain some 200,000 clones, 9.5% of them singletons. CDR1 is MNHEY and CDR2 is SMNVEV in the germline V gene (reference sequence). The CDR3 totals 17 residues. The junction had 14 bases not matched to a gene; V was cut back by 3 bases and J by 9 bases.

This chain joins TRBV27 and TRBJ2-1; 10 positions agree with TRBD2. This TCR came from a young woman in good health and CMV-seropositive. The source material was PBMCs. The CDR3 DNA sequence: TGTGCCAGCAGTTTGTCGTGGGCTAGCGGGAGAAAGGGTGAGCAGTTCTTC. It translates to CASSLSWASGRKGEQFF.